This TCR beta chain came from a study of post-analysis software for immune sequencing data. Overall study results and limits: Controls' normalized Chao1 diversity significantly exceeded that of multiple sclerosis patients. The five TRBV segments detected at higher frequency in patients than in controls included TRBV5-6, TRBV5-1 and TRBV20-1.

This clonotype showed up just a few times. Its antigen is unknown. Trimming removed 2 bases from V and 3 bases from J, with 11 bases in between. The CDR3 covers 14 residues. Germline assignment: CDR1 GTSNPN and CDR2 SVGIG (reference sequence). Included in the TCR beta cDNA libraries were unique molecular identifiers. MiXCR was run by TCRdb on the PCR reads, yielding one entry per CDR3 protein. The data show roughly 650,000 distinct CDR3 sequences, 55% to 70% seen once. Sequencing input: blood. The sequence derives from a girl aged 2 to 9 with multiple sclerosis. This chain connects TRBV30 to TRBJ2-1; tentative D call: TRBD2 (5 bases). The CDR3 bases are TGTGCCTGGAGTCTAGACGGGGTCTACAATGAGCAGTTCTTC. This encodes CAWSLDGVYNEQFF. Full variable domain (rest looked up from reference TRBV30 and TRBJ2-1): SQTIHQWPATLVQPVGSPLSLECTVEGTSNPNLYWYRQAAGRGLQLLFYSVGIGQISSEVPQNLSASRPQDRQFILSSKKLLLSDSGFYLCAWSLDGVYNEQFFGPGTRLTVL.